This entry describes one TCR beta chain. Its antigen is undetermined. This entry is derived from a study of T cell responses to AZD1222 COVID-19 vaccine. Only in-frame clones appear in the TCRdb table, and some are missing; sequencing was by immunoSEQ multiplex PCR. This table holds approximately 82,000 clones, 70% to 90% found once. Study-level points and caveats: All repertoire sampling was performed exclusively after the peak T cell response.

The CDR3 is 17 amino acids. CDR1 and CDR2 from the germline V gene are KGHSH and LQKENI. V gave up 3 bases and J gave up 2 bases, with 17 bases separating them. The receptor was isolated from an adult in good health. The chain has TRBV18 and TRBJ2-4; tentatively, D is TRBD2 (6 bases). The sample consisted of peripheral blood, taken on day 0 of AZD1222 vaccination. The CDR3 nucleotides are TGTGCCAGCTCACCCAGCGTGGGGGGATCCTCCAAAAACATTCAGTACTTC. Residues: CASSPSVGGSSKNIQYF.